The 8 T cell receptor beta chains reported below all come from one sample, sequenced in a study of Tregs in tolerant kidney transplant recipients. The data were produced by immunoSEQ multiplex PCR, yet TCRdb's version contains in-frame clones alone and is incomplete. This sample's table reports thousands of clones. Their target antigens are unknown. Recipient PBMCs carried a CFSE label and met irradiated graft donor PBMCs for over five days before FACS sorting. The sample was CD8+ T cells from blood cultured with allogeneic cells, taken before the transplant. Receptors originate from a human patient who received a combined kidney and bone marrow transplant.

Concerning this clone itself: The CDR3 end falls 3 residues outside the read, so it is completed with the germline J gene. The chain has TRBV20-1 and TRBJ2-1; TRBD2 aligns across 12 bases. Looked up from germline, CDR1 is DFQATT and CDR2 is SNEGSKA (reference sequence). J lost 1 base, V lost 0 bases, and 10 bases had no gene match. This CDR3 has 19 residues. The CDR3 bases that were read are TGCAGTGCTAGAGATCCCGGCCTAGCGGGAGGGAAATCCTACAATGAG. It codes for CSARDPGLAGGKSYNE. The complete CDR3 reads CSARDPGLAGGKSYNEQFF.

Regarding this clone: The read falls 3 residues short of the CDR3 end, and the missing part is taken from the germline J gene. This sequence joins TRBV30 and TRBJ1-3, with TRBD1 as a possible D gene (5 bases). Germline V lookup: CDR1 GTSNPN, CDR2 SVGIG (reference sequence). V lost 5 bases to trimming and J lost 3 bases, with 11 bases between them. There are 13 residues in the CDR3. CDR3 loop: CAWGQGLGNTIYF. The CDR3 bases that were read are TGTGCCTGGGGCCAGGGACTTGGAAACACC. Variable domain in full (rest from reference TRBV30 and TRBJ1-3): SQTIHQWPATLVQPVGSPLSLECTVEGTSNPNLYWYRQAAGRGLQLLFYSVGIGQISSEVPQNLSASRPQDRQFILSSKKLLLSDSGFYLCAWGQGLGNTIYFGEGSWLTVV.

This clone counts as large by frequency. The sequenced part of the CDR3 DNA is TGTGCCAGCAGCGACGGGACTAGCGGGAGGACCGGGGAG. It translates to CASSDGTSGRTGE. The whole CDR3 sequence reads CASSDGTSGRTGELFF. This rearrangement joins TRBV2 to TRBJ2-2; 15 bases fit TRBD2. The read ends 3 residues shy of where the CDR3 ends; the end is completed using the germline J gene. V lost 6 bases, J lost 5 bases, and 4 bases stayed unmatched. Germline loops: CDR1 SNHLY, CDR2 FYNNEI. This CDR3 spans 16 amino acids.

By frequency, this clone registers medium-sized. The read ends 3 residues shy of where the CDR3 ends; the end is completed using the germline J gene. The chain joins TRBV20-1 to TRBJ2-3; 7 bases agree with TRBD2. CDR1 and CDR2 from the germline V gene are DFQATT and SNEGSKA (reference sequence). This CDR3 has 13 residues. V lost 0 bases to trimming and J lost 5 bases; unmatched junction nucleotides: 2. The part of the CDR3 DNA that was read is TGCAGTGCTAGAGATTCTAGCGGAGATACG. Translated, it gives CSARDSSGDT. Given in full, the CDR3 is CSARDSSGDTQYF.

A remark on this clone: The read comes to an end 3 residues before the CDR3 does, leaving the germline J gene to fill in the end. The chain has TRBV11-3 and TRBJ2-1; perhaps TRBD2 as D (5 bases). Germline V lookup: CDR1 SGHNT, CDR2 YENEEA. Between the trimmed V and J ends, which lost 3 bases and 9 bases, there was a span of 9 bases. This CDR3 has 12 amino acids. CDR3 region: CASSFSAGEQFF. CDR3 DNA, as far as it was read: TGTGCCAGCAGCTTTTCCGCGGGTGAG.

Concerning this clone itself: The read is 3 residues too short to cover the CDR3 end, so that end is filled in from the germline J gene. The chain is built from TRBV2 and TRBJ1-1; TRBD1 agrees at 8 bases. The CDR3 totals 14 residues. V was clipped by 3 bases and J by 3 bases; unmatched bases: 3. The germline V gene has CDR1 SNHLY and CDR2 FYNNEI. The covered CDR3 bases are TGTGCCAGCAGTGAGACAGGGGTCGACACTGAA. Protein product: CASSETGVDTE. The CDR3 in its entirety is CASSETGVDTEAFF.

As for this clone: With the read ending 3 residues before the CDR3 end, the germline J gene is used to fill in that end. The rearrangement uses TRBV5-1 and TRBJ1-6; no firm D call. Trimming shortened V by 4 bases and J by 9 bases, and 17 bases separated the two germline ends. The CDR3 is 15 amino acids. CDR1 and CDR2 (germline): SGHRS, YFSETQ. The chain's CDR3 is CASSPGDIFGSPLHF. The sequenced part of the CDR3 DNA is TGCGCCAGCAGCCCCGGAGACATATTCGGTTCACCC. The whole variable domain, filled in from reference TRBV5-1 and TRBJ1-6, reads KAGVTQTPRYLIKTRGQQVTLSCSPISGHRSVSWYQQTPGQGLQFLFEYFSETQRNKGNFPGRFSGRQFSNSRSEMNVSTLELGDSALYLCASSPGDIFGSPLHFGNGTRLTVT.

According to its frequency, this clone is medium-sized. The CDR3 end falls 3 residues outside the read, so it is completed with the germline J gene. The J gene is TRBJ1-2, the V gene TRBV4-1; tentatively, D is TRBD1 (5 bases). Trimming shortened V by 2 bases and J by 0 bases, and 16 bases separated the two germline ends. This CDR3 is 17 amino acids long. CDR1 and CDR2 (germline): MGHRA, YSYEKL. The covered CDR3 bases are TGCGCCAGCAGCCAACAGGATGCGACAGTCTCTAACTATGGC. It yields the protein CASSQQDATVSNYG. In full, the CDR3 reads CASSQQDATVSNYGYTF.